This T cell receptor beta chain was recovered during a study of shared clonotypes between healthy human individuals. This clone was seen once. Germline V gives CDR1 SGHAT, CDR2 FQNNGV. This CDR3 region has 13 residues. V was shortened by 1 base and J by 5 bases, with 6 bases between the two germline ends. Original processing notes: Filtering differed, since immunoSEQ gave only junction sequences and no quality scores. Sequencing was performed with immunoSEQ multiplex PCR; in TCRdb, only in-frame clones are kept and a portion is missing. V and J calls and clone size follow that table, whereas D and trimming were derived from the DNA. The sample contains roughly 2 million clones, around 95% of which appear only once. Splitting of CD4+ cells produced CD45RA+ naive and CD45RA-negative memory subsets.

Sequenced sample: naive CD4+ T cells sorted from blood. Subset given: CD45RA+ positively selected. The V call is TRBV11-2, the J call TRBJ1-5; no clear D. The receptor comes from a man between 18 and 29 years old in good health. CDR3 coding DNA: TGTGCCAGCAGCTTAGCTAGTGATCAGCCCCAGCATTTT. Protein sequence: CASSLASDQPQHF.